The 12 T cell receptor beta chains in this list originate from one sample, sequenced in a study of blood T cells in healthy people across ages. Next came a second PCR, run for about 7 to 12 cycles, which used a sample-barcoded 5' primer along with a J-beta primer mix. A single record per CDR3 protein comes from TCRdb applying MiXCR to the 5' RACE reads. The data contain about 670,000 distinct CDR3 sequences, approximately 40% of them singletons. Source material: blood. The receptors stem from a man older than 75 in good health.

Remarks on this clonotype: A junction end diverges from the germline sequence, so it may reflect a read error. The CDR3 nucleotides are TGCAGGGCTAGATGGGGGACAGGGTGGAATGAGCAGTACTTC. Encoded protein: CRARWGTGWNEQYF. This chain links TRBV20-1 with TRBJ2-7, with 9 nucleotides matching TRBD1. CDR3 size: 14 residues. Germline V CDR1 and CDR2: DFQATT, SNEGSKA (reference sequence).

The V gene is TRBV10-3, the J gene TRBJ2-7; 8 nucleotides line up with TRBD1. J was trimmed by 0 bases and V by 10 bases; bases with no gene match: 5. There are 13 residues in the CDR3. Germline CDR1 and CDR2: ENHRY and SYGVKD. In DNA form, the CDR3 reads TGTGCCACCAGGGACAGGAGCTCCTACGAGCAGTACTTC. As protein: CATRDRSSYEQYF.

The J gene is TRBJ2-5, the V gene TRBV27, with D perhaps matching TRBD1 (6 bases). This CDR3 spans 18 amino acids. The germline CDR1 and CDR2 sequences are MNHEY and SMNVEV (reference sequence). V lost 0 bases and J lost 5, with 22 bases in between. CDR3 coding DNA: TGTGCCAGCAGTTTATCGCCCAGGGGTCAAGGTGGGGCCGAGACCCAGTACTTC. It translates to CASSLSPRGQGGAETQYF.

This clonotype was counted a few times. This chain connects TRBV7-2 to TRBJ2-5; possible D gene TRBD1, 5 bases. The germline CDR1 and CDR2 sequences are SGHTA and FQGNSA. V lost 5 bases and J lost 7, with 14 bases in between. The CDR3 spans 13 residues. Here the CDR3 DNA reads TGTGCCAGCAGCCCTAGGACCCAGGGGACCCAGTACTTC. Its protein is CASSPRTQGTQYF.

V is TRBV5-1 and J is TRBJ2-7, with D possibly being TRBD1 (6 bases). The germline V and J ends were trimmed by 3 bases and 2 bases, with 12 bases remaining between them. The CDR3 is made up of 14 amino acids. Germline assignment: CDR1 SGHRS and CDR2 YFSETQ. The CDR3 DNA reads as TGCGCCAGCAGCTCGGAGTGGACAGCCTACGAGCAGTACTTC. This gives the protein CASSSEWTAYEQYF.

The chain combines TRBV27 with TRBJ2-7, with TRBD2 identical over 10 bases. J lost 6 bases, V lost 8 bases, and 7 bases had no gene match. Germline assignment: CDR1 MNHEY and CDR2 SMNVEV (reference sequence). CDR3 length: 13 residues. This chain's CDR3 is CASGLAGEVEQYF. In DNA, the CDR3 is TGTGCCAGCGGGCTAGCGGGAGAGGTCGAGCAGTACTTC.

The rearrangement links TRBV7-9 to TRBJ1-4; no reliable D call. This CDR3 contains 13 residues. Trimming pared 3 bases from V and 5 bases from J, leaving 7 bases between. Germline V gives CDR1 SEHNR, CDR2 FQNEAQ (reference sequence). The CDR3 here is CASSLEINEKLFF. Here the CDR3 DNA reads TGTGCCAGCAGCTTGGAGATAAATGAAAAACTGTTTTTT.

This clonotype was seen more than once but under ten times. The chain couples TRBV29-1 to TRBJ2-1; TRBD2 aligns across 14 bases. Germline assignment: CDR1 SQVTM and CDR2 ANQGSEA. V lost 6 bases, J lost 2 bases, and 9 bases stayed unmatched. The CDR3 consists of 17 residues. CDR3 nucleotide sequence: TGCAGCGTCGATTTTCGACTAGCGGGAGGGCCCTACAATGAGCAGTTCTTC. Translated, it gives CSVDFRLAGGPYNEQFF.

This clonotype was observed many times. This rearrangement joins TRBV20-1 to TRBJ2-1; no reliable D call. Germline assignment: CDR1 DFQATT and CDR2 SNEGSKA (reference sequence). V was clipped by 3 bases and J by 12 bases, with 12 bases between them. The CDR3 consists of 11 residues. The CDR3 DNA reads as TGCAGTGCTAGGGCAAACCTGGCGCAGTTCTTC. Translation: CSARANLAQFF.

The V call is TRBV20-1, the J call TRBJ2-5; 7 positions agree with TRBD2. The CDR3 is made up of 13 amino acids. Germline V gives CDR1 DFQATT, CDR2 SNEGSKA (reference sequence). Trimming removed 2 bases from V and 3 bases from J; junction bases left unmatched: 3. Here the CDR3 DNA reads TGCAGTGCTAGAAAGCTAGCGGAAGAGACCCAGTACTTC. This gives the protein CSARKLAEETQYF.

The V call is TRBV7-2, the J call TRBJ2-7, with 16 bases aligning to TRBD2. The last part of the DNA fits TRBJ2-5 better; the J call may be wrong. The CDR3 sequence is 18 residues long. Germline lookup yields CDR1 SGHTA and CDR2 FQGNSA. CDR3 region: CASSDTGLAGGPRETQYF. CDR3 sequence (DNA): TGTGCCAGCAGCGACACGGGACTAGCGGGAGGGCCTCGGGAGACCCAGTACTTC.

Turning to this clonotype: This may come from a read error, since a much larger clone is one base off. The chain joins TRBV7-2 to TRBJ2-1, with D unresolved. The CDR3 has 13 residues. The V gene lost 2 bases and the J gene lost 13 bases, with 15 bases spanning the gap. The germline V gene has CDR1 SGHTA and CDR2 FQGNSA. DNA of the CDR3: TGTGCCAGCAGCTTATCGTACCAAGAGACCCAGTTCTTC. As protein: CASSLSYQETQFF.